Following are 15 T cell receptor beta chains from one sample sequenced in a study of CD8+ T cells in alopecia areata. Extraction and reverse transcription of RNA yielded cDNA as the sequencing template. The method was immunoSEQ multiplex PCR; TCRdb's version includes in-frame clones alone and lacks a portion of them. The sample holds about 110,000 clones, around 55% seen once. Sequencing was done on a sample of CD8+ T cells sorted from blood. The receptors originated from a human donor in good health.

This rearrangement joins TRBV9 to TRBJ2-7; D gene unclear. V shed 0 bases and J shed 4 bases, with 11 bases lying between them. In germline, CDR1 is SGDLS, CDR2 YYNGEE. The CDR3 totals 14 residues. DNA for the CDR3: TGTGCCAGCAGCGTAGGGGTCGCCGGGTACGAGCAGTACTTC. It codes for CASSVGVAGYEQYF. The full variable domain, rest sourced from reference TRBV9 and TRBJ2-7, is DSGVTQTPKHLITATGQRVTLRCSPRSGDLSVYWYQQSLDQGLQFLIQYYNGEERAKGNILERFSAQQFPDLHSELNLSSLELGDSALYFCASSVGVAGYEQYFGPGTRLTVT.

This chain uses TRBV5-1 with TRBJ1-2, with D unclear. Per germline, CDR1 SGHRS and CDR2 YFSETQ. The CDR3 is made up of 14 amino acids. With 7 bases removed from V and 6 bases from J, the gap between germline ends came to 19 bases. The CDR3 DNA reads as TGCGCCAGCCGCGTCATAGGGCCGGGCGATGGCTACACCTTC. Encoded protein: CASRVIGPGDGYTF.

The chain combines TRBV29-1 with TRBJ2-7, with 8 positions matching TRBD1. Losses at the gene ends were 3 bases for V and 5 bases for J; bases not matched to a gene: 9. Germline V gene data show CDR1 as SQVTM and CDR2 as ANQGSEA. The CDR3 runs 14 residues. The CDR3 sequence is CSVEGTGEVHEQYF. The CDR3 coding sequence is TGCAGCGTTGAGGGGACAGGAGAGGTCCACGAGCAGTACTTC.

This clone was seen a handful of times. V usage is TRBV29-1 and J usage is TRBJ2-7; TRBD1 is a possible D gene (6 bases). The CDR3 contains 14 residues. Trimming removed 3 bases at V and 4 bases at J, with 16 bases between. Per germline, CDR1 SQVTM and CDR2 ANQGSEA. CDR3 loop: CSVDVGQSPYEQYF. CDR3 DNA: TGCAGCGTTGATGTGGGACAAAGTCCTTACGAGCAGTACTTC.

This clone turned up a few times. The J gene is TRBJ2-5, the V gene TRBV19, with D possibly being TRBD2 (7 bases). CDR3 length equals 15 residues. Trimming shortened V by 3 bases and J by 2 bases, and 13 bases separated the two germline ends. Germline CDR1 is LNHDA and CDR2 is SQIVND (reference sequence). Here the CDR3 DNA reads TGTGCCAGTAGTATCCGGGGGGCTGGTCAAGAGACCCAGTACTTC. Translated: CASSIRGAGQETQYF. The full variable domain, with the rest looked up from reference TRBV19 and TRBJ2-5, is DGGITQSPKYLFRKEGQNVTLSCEQNLNHDAMYWYRQDPGQGLRLIYYSQIVNDFQKGDIAEGYSVSREKKESFPLTVTSAQKNPTAFYLCASSIRGAGQETQYFGPGTRLLVL.

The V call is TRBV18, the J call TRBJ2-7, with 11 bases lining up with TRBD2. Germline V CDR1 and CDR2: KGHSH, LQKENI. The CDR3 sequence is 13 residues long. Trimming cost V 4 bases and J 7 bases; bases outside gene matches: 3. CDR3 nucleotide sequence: TGTGCCAGCTCACGACTAGCGGGGTTTGAGCAGTACTTC. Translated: CASSRLAGFEQYF.

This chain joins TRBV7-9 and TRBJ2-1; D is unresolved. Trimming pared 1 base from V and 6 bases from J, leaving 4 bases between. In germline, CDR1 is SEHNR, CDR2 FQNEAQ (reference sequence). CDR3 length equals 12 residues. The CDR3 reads CASSLGSNEQFF. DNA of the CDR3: TGTGCCAGCAGCTTAGGCAGCAATGAGCAGTTCTTC.

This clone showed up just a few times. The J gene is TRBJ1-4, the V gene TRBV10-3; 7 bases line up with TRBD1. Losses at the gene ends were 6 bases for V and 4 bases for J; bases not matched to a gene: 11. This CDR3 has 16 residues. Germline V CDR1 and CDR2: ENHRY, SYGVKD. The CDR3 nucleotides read TGTGCCATCAGCCCCCACCGACAGGGAGTTAATGAAAAACTGTTTTTT. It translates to CAISPHRQGVNEKLFF.

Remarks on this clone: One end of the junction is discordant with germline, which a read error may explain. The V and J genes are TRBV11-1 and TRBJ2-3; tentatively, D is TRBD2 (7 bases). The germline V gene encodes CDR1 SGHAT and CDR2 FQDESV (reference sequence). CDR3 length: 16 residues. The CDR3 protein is CASSLAGGPAADTQYF. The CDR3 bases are TGTGCCAGCAGCTTAGCGGGGGGGCCGGCTGCAGATACACAGTATTTT.

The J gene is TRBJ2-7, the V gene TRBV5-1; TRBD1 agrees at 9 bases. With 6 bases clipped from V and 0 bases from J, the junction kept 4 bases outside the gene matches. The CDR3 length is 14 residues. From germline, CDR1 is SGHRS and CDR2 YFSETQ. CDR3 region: CASNYRGLSYEQYF. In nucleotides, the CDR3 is TGCGCCAGCAACTACAGGGGGCTCTCCTACGAGCAGTACTTC.

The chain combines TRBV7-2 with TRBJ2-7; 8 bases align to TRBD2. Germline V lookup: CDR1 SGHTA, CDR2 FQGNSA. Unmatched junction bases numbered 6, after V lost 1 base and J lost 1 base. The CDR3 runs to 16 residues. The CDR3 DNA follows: TGTGCCAGCAGCTTAGGGCTAGCGGGTGAATCCTACGAGCAGTACTTC. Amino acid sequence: CASSLGLAGESYEQYF.

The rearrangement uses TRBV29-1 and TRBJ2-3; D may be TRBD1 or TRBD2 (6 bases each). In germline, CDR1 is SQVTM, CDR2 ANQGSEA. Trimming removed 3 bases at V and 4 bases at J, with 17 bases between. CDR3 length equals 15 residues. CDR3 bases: TGCAGCGTTGAGGGGGGTCGGGGGCAGGCAGATACGCAGTATTTT. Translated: CSVEGGRGQADTQYF.

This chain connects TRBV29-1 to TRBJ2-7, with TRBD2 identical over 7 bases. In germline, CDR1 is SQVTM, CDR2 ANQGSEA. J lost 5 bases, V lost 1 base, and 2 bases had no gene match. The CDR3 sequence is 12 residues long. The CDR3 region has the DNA TGCAGCGTTGAAGGCGGGGGAGACGAGCAGTACTTC. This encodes CSVEGGGDEQYF.

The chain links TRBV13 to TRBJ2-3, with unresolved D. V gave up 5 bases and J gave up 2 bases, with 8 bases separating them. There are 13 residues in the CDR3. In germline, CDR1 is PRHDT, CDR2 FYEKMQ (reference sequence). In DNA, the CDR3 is TGTGCCAGCAGCCGATCCCCCACAGATACGCAGTATTTT. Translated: CASSRSPTDTQYF. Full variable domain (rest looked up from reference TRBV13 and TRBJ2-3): AAGVIQSPRHLIKEKRETATLKCYPIPRHDTVYWYQQGPGQDPQFLISFYEKMQSDKGSIPDRFSAQQFSDYHSELNMSSLELGDSALYFCASSRSPTDTQYFGPGTRLTVL.

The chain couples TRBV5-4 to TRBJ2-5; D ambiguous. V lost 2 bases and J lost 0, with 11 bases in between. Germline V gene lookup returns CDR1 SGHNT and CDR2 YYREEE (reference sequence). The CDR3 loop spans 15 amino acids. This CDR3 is CASSFLIDNQETQYF. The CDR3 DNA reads TGTGCCAGCAGCTTTCTAATTGATAACCAAGAGACCCAGTACTTC.